One and the same sample provided the 27 T cell receptor beta chains below, sequenced in a study of T cell responses to AZD1222 COVID-19 vaccine. Some clones are missing from TCRdb's copy, which holds only in-frame ones; the method was immunoSEQ multiplex PCR. The repertoire consists of fewer than 180,000 clones, with 90% occurring once and the leading ten covering roughly 3.2%. The specimen comprised peripheral blood, sampled 28 days after the second AZD1222 dose. These receptors all come from an adult who received the AZD1222 COVID-19 vaccine.

This sequence joins TRBV6-1 and TRBJ2-3, with D unresolved. The CDR3 runs to 12 residues. Looked up from germline, CDR1 is MNHNS and CDR2 is SASEGT. The V end lost 0 bases, the J end lost 9 bases, and 7 bases lay between the germline ends. In DNA, the CDR3 is TGTGCCAGCAGTGAAGCGGTTTCAACGCAGTATTTT. It is translated as CASSEAVSTQYF.

The chain combines TRBV30 with TRBJ1-1, with D maybe TRBD1 (6 bases). Trimming left V 7 bases short and J 0 bases short, with 15 bases between. The CDR3 runs to 14 residues. Germline V gene sequence: CDR1 GTSNPN, CDR2 SVGIG (reference sequence). CDR3 region: CASDSLNMNTEAFF. CDR3 coding DNA: TGTGCCTCGGACAGCTTGAACATGAACACTGAAGCTTTCTTT.

V gene TRBV7-2 combines with J gene TRBJ2-1; D not certain. Trimming took off 5 bases at V and 4 bases at J, with 12 bases between the two ends. Germline V CDR1 and CDR2: SGHTA, FQGNSA. This CDR3 is built from 14 residues. In nucleotides, the CDR3 is TGTGCCAGCAGCAGAAGTGACGGTTACAATGAGCAGTTCTTC. It yields the protein CASSRSDGYNEQFF.

The chain carries TRBV4-1 and TRBJ1-1, with a tentative D call TRBD1 (5 bases). Germline V lookup: CDR1 MGHRA, CDR2 YSYEKL. Between the trimmed V and J ends, which lost 3 bases and 3 bases, there was a span of 11 bases. The CDR3 is 14 amino acids. The CDR3 DNA follows: TGCGCCAGCAGCCATCTCAGAGGGGACACTGAAGCTTTCTTT. Its translation is CASSHLRGDTEAFF.

This rearrangement joins TRBV6-2 or TRBV6-3 to TRBJ2-7; D is uncertain. The CDR3 is 12 residues long. CDR1 MNHEY and CDR2 SVGEGT come from the germline V gene. Trimming shortened V by 8 bases and J by 0 bases, and 8 bases separated the two germline ends. The CDR3 DNA reads TGTGCCAGCGGCCTAAGCTCCTACGAGCAGTACTTC. This sequence encodes CASGLSSYEQYF.

Here the CDR3 reads CASSAGSSYNSPLHF. The DNA for the CDR3 is TGTGCCAGCAGTGCAGGGAGCTCCTATAATTCACCCCTCCACTTT. J is TRBJ1-6 and V is TRBV6-6; perhaps TRBD1 as D (5 bases). V was pared by 5 bases and J by 0 bases, with 8 bases between. The CDR3 is 15 amino acids. CDR1 and CDR2 from the germline V gene are MNHNY and SVGAGI (reference sequence).

Points on this clone: The same CDR3 is also encoded by other DNA sequences in this sample. The chain couples TRBV3-1 (or the pseudogene TRBV3-2) to TRBJ2-5; D gene ambiguous. Germline V gives CDR1 LGHDT, CDR2 YNNKEL (reference sequence). Trimming took 1 base from V and 5 from J, leaving 11 bases between them. This CDR3 region has 14 residues. CDR3 loop: CASSQGGGGETQYF. The CDR3 DNA sequence: TGTGCCAGCAGCCAAGGAGGTGGTGGGGAGACCCAGTACTTC.

This chain connects TRBV5-1 to TRBJ1-1; unclear D gene. Trimming took off 4 bases at V and 7 bases at J, with 11 bases between the two ends. There are 12 residues in the CDR3. Germline-derived CDR1 and CDR2 are SGHRS and YFSETQ. The CDR3 loop reads CASSQDWGEAFF. The DNA for the CDR3 is TGCGCCAGCAGCCAGGACTGGGGTGAAGCTTTCTTT.

The genes are TRBV6-5 and TRBJ1-5, with a weak D call TRBD1 (5 bases). The V end was cut by 7 bases, the J end by 5 bases, with 15 bases between. This CDR3 region has 14 residues. Germline V lookup: CDR1 MNHEY, CDR2 SVGAGI. CDR3 sequence (DNA): TGTGCCAGCATTCTCCGGGAGGGGTATCAGCCCCAGCATTTT. It specifies CASILREGYQPQHF.

This chain connects TRBV7-9 to TRBJ1-2, with D unclear. The V end was cut by 1 base, the J end by 2 bases, with 8 bases between. CDR1 and CDR2 from the germline V gene are SEHNR and FQNEAQ (reference sequence). This CDR3 has 14 amino acids. The chain's CDR3 is CASSLVTQNYGYTF. Here the CDR3 DNA reads TGTGCCAGCAGCTTAGTCACCCAGAACTATGGCTACACCTTC.

V and J are TRBV27 and TRBJ1-6, with a possible D match to TRBD1 (5 bases). Germline loops: CDR1 MNHEY, CDR2 SMNVEV (reference sequence). CDR3 size: 12 residues. V was shortened by 3 bases and J by 14 bases, with 11 bases between the two germline ends. The CDR3: CASSFKGLALHF. CDR3 coding DNA: TGTGCCAGCAGTTTCAAGGGGTTGGCCCTCCACTTT.

The chain has TRBV4-1 and TRBJ1-6; D may be TRBD1 (5 bases). This CDR3 has 17 residues. The germline V gene has CDR1 MGHRA and CDR2 YSYEKL. Trimming took 0 bases from V and 1 from J, leaving 10 bases between them. CDR3 nucleotides: TGCGCCAGCAGCCAAGAGGGGACGGGGTCCTATAATTCACCCCTCCACTTT. It yields the protein CASSQEGTGSYNSPLHF.

The CDR3 nucleotides read TGCGCCAGCAGCCGAACTAGCGGGGACACAGATACGCAGTATTTT. This encodes CASSRTSGDTDTQYF. The chain recombines TRBV4-1 with TRBJ2-3; TRBD2 agrees at 10 bases. V trimming: 4 bases; J trimming: 2 bases; junction bases outside the gene matches: 3. The CDR3 spans 15 residues. The germline CDR1 and CDR2 sequences are MGHRA and YSYEKL.

The V call is TRBV5-6, the J call TRBJ1-1; 8 nucleotides agree with TRBD1. CDR1 and CDR2 (germline): SGHDT, YYEEEE. CDR3 size: 15 residues. J gave up 1 base and V 0 bases, and 2 bases lay outside the gene matches. CDR3 sequence (DNA): TGTGCCAGCAGCTTGGCCGGACAGGGGAACACTGAAGCTTTCTTT. It codes for CASSLAGQGNTEAFF.

The chain couples TRBV3-1 (or the pseudogene TRBV3-2) to TRBJ2-1; 10 nucleotides align to TRBD2. Germline V gene data show CDR1 as LGHDT and CDR2 as YNNKEL (reference sequence). The CDR3 spans 14 residues. V lost 0 bases and J lost 13; bases outside the gene matches: 6. The CDR3 reads CASSQDPGLASQFF. The DNA of the CDR3 is TGTGCCAGCAGCCAAGACCCGGGACTAGCGAGTCAGTTCTTC.

This clone was seen a single time. CDR3 DNA: TGTGCCAGCAGCTTAGCGCTAAGGGGGAGCACAGATACGCAGTATTTT. Encoded protein: CASSLALRGSTDTQYF. The chain has TRBV7-9 and TRBJ2-3; D possibly corresponds to TRBD1 (6 bases). The CDR3 has 16 amino acids. Germline assignment: CDR1 SEHNR and CDR2 FQNEAQ (reference sequence). V was clipped by 0 bases and J by 0 bases, with 10 bases between them.

The V and J genes are TRBV19 and TRBJ1-5, with 9 bases lining up with TRBD1. Germline lookup yields CDR1 LNHDA and CDR2 SQIVND (reference sequence). The V gene end was trimmed by 5 bases and the J gene end by 4 bases; junction bases not matched to a gene: 3. CDR3 size: 14 residues. In nucleotides, the CDR3 is TGTGCCAGTAGTCAGGGGACAGGGAATCAGCCCCAGCATTTT. This sequence encodes CASSQGTGNQPQHF.

The rearrangement uses TRBV11-2 and TRBJ1-2; D unclear. Germline V lookup: CDR1 SGHAT, CDR2 FQNNGV. V gave up 0 bases and J gave up 4 bases, with 12 bases separating them. The CDR3 runs to 15 residues. The CDR3 DNA reads as TGTGCCAGCAGCTTAGAGTCGGCAGATCGCTATGGCTACACCTTC. Translating gives CASSLESADRYGYTF.

The chain couples TRBV2 to TRBJ2-1; D perhaps matches TRBD2 (6 bases). Between the trimmed V and J ends, which lost 1 base and 14 bases, there was a span of 15 bases. The CDR3 is 13 amino acids. Germline V gives CDR1 SNHLY, CDR2 FYNNEI. Here the CDR3 reads CASSEGLDQWKFF. The CDR3 DNA follows: TGTGCCAGCAGTGAAGGACTAGACCAGTGGAAGTTCTTC. Full variable domain (rest looked up from reference TRBV2 and TRBJ2-1): EPEVTQTPSHQVTQMGQEVILRCVPISNHLYFYWYRQILGQKVEFLVSFYNNEISEKSEIFDDQFSVERPDGSNFTLKIRSTKLEDSAMYFCASSEGLDQWKFFGPGTRLTVL.

V is TRBV19 and J is TRBJ1-5; 7 bases agree with TRBD1. This CDR3 has 13 amino acids. Germline V CDR1 and CDR2: LNHDA, SQIVND (reference sequence). The trim removed 8 bases at V and 4 bases at J, leaving 5 bases unmatched. This chain's CDR3 is CASLGQFNQPQHF. CDR3 in DNA: TGTGCCAGTTTGGGACAGTTTAATCAGCCCCAGCATTTT.

The chain carries TRBV19 and TRBJ2-1, with D perhaps TRBD2 (6 bases). The CDR3 is 14 residues long. The germline V gene encodes CDR1 LNHDA and CDR2 SQIVND (reference sequence). Between the trimmed V and J ends, which lost 6 bases and 2 bases, there was a span of 11 bases. The CDR3 DNA sequence: TGTGCCAGTAGCTGGGGGGAGGCCTACAATGAGCAGTTCTTC. This codes for CASSWGEAYNEQFF. Together with reference TRBV19 and TRBJ2-1, the CDR3 gives the full variable domain: DGGITQSPKYLFRKEGQNVTLSCEQNLNHDAMYWYRQDPGQGLRLIYYSQIVNDFQKGDIAEGYSVSREKKESFPLTVTSAQKNPTAFYLCASSWGEAYNEQFFGPGTRLTVL.

The chain recombines TRBV18 with TRBJ1-1, with no clear D. Germline-derived CDR1 and CDR2 are KGHSH and LQKENI. V gave up 3 bases and J gave up 1 base, with 9 bases separating them. The CDR3 totals 14 residues. CDR3 nucleotides: TGTGCCAGCTCACCCCCTCAAACGAACACTGAAGCTTTCTTT. Amino acid sequence: CASSPPQTNTEAFF.

The rearrangement links TRBV14 to TRBJ2-4, with 8 bases aligning to TRBD2. Trimming at V came to 4 bases and at J to 9 bases, leaving 2 bases not matched to a gene. The CDR3 loop spans 12 amino acids. Germline CDR1 and CDR2: SGHDN and FVKESK. The CDR3 nucleotides read TGTGCCAGCAGCCCCGGGGGGGGCATTCAGTACTTC. As protein: CASSPGGGIQYF.

The chain is built from TRBV5-5 and TRBJ1-2, with D unclear. From germline, CDR1 is SGHKS and CDR2 YYEKEE (reference sequence). Deletions cut 3 bases from V and 8 bases from J, with 11 bases between. The CDR3 runs to 12 residues. CDR3 sequence (DNA): TGTGCCAGCAGCTCCATAGGGTCCGGCTACACCTTC. This encodes CASSSIGSGYTF.

This chain links TRBV5-1 with TRBJ2-1; a weak D match, TRBD2 (5 bases). With 4 bases removed from V and 3 bases from J, the gap between germline ends came to 5 bases. CDR1 and CDR2 (germline): SGHRS, YFSETQ. The CDR3 is 12 residues long. The CDR3 nucleotides read TGCGCCAGCAGCGACTACTACAATGAGCAGTTCTTC. This codes for CASSDYYNEQFF.

The genes are TRBV19 and TRBJ2-1, with TRBD1 matching 11 bases. V dropped 5 bases and J dropped 8; count of bases not matched to a gene: 8. The CDR3 sequence is 15 residues long. Per the germline V gene, CDR1 is LNHDA and CDR2 is SQIVND (reference sequence). This chain's CDR3 is CASSVGTGGWDEQFF. DNA for the CDR3: TGTGCCAGTAGTGTGGGGACAGGGGGGTGGGATGAGCAGTTCTTC.

The genes are TRBV30 and TRBJ2-2, with 9 bases fitting TRBD1. The CDR3 is 13 residues long. CDR1 and CDR2 (germline): GTSNPN, SVGIG (reference sequence). J lost 7 bases, V lost 8 bases, and 8 bases had no gene match. CDR3 protein: CAVRDRAVGELFF. In nucleotides, the CDR3 is TGTGCCGTACGGGACAGGGCAGTCGGGGAGCTGTTTTTT.